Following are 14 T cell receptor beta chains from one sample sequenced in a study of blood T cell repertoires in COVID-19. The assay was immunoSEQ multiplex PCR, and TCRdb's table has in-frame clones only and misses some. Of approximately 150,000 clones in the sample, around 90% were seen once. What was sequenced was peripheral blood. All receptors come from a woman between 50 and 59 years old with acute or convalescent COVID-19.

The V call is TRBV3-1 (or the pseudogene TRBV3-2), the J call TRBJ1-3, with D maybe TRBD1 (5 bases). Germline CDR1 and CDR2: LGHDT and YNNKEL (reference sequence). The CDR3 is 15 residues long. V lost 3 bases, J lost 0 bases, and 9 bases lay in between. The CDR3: CASSHDSTSGNTIYF. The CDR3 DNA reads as TGTGCCAGCAGCCATGACAGTACCTCTGGAAACACCATATATTTT.

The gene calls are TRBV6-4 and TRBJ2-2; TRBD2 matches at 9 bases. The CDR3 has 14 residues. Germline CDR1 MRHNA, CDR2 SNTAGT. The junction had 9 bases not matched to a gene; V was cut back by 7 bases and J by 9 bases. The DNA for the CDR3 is TGTGCCAGCAAGCGGGAGGCGAACGTAAGGGAGCTGTTTTTT. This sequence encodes CASKREANVRELFF.

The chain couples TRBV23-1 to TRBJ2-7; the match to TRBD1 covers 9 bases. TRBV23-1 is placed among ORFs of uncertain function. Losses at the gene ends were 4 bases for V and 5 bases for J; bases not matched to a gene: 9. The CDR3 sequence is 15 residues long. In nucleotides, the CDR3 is TGCGCCAGCAGTCTCTCAGGTAGGGACAGGGACGAGCAGTACTTC. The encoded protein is CASSLSGRDRDEQYF.

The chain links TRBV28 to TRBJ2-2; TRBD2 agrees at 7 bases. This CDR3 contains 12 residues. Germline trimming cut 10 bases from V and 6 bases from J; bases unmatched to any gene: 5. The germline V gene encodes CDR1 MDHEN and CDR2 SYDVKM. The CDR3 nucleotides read TGTGCCATCCATAGCGGGCCCGGGGAGCTGTTTTTT. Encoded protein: CAIHSGPGELFF.

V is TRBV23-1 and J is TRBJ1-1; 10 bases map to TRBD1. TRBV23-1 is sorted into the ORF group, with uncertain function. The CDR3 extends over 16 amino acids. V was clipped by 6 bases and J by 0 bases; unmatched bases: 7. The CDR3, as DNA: TGCGCCAGCAGATGGACAGGGGGATATATGAACACTGAAGCTTTCTTT. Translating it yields CASRWTGGYMNTEAFF.

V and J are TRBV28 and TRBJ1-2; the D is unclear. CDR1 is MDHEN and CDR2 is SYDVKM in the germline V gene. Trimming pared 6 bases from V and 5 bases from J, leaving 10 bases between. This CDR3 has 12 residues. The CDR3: CASSPVGYGYTF. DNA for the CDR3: TGTGCCAGCAGCCCCGTCGGGTATGGCTACACCTTC.

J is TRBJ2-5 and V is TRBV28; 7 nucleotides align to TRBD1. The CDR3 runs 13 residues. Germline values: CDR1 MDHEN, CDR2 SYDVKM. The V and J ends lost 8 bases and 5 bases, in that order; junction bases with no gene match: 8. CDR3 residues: CASCQGVGETQYF. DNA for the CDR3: TGTGCCAGCTGCCAGGGGGTTGGGGAGACCCAGTACTTC.

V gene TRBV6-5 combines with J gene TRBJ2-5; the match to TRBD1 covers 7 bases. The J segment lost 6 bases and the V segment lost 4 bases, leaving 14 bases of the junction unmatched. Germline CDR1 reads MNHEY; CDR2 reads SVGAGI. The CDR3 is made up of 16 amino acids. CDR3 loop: CASSFLWTGTLQTQYF. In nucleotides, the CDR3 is TGTGCCAGCAGTTTCTTATGGACAGGAACTTTACAGACCCAGTACTTC.

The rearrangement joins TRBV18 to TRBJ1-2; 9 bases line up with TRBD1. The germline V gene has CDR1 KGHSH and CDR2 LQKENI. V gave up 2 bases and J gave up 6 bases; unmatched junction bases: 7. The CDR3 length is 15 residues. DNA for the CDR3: TGTGCCAGCTCACCAGGGACAGGGTGGGAGCATGGCTACACCTTC. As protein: CASSPGTGWEHGYTF.

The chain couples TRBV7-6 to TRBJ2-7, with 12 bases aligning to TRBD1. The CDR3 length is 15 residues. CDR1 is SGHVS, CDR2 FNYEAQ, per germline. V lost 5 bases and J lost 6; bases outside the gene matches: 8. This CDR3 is CASSQMGQGAGEQYF. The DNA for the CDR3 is TGTGCCAGCAGCCAAATGGGACAGGGGGCCGGCGAGCAGTACTTC.

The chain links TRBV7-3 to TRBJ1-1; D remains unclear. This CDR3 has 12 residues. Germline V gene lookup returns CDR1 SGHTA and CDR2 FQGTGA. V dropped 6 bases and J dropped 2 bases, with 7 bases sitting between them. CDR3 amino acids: CASRPSNTEAFF. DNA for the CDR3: TGTGCCAGCAGGCCGAGCAACACTGAAGCTTTCTTT.

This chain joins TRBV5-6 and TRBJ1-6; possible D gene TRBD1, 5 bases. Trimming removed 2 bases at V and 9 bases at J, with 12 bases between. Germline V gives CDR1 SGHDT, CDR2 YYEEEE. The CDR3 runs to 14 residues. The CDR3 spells CASSFTGVSSPLHF. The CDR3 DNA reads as TGTGCCAGCAGCTTCACAGGCGTCAGTTCACCCCTCCACTTT.

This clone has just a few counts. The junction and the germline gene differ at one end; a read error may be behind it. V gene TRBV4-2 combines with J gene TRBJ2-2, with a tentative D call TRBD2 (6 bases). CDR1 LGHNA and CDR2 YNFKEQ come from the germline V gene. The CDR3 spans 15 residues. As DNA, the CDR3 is TGTGCCACCAGCGTCGGTAGCGGAGGTACCGGGGAGCTGTTTTTT. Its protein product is CATSVGSGGTGELFF.

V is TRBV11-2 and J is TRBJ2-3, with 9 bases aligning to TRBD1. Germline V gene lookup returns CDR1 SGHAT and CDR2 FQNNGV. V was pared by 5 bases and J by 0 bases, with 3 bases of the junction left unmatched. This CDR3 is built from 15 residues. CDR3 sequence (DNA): TGTGCCAGCAGCGACAGGGGGGTCAGCACAGATACGCAGTATTTT. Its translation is CASSDRGVSTDTQYF.